The subject of this entry is one T cell receptor beta chain. The antigen this receptor binds is unknown. No base quality values were provided; no much bigger clone lies one nucleotide off. Donors were 30 to 45 systemically healthy Caucasian individuals from Russia aged roughly 6 to 95 years. Approximately 10 milliliters of peripheral blood were collected from each donor into EDTA-treated Vacutainer tubes. Ficoll-Paque density-gradient centrifugation was used to isolate PBMCs, with at least 6.5 million per sample. Trizol reagent was used to extract total RNA from PBMCs, with at least 5.5 micrograms per sample. Naive CD45RAhigh/CD27high T cell percentages were measured by flow cytometry on a PBMC aliquot from every donor. The library was generated by 5' RACE. These reads were obtained on an Illumina HiSeq 2500. A second PCR of roughly 7 to 11 cycles was performed with a sample-barcoded 5' primer and a J-beta primer mix. A unique molecular identifier was introduced onto each TCR beta cDNA molecule by a template-switch 5' adaptor carrying 12 random nucleotides. Each sample yielded at least 3 million CDR3-containing paired-end reads. The Mint cDNA synthesis kit, primed by a TRBC-specific oligonucleotide, was used to synthesize first-strand cDNA from all RNA. All cDNA was treated with uracil-DNA glycosylase and then went through a first 18-cycle PCR with the universal primers M1SS and BC2_uni_R. The published analysis was carried out like this. Each sample was normalized by randomly selecting 1 million high-quality reads, each carrying a distinct molecular identifier. Reads sharing molecular identifiers were discarded rather than binned into consensus sequences. MiTCR, with a Q25 quality threshold and the strictest error-elimination algorithm, was used for CDR3 identification, clonotype clustering and error correction. Lower-bound total TCR beta diversity was estimated with a nonparametric unseen species model using Euler transformation. TCRdb took the public reads, trimmed them with fastp at Q25, ran MiXCR for clone calling and kept in-frame beta chains. Each record represents a unique CDR3 protein, reported with the most common genes and DNA among its rows. What appears here as the V and J calls and clone size reflects TCRdb's work, not the paper's. The sample has 600,000 to 850,000 distinct CDR3 sequences on record, more than 20% of them singletons. 9.4% of the sample comes from the top ten.

The sample is drawn from a study of blood T cells in healthy people across ages (dated by TCRdb to 2015 to 2017). For context, the study as a whole: In model experiments, template switching captured roughly one uniquely barcoded TCR beta cDNA molecule for every two T cells. Donors were grouped into four age groups: young (average 16 years), middle-aged (39), aged (around 56) and long-lived (82). Using deep sequencing normalized with unique cDNA molecular identifiers, the study measured how TCR beta repertoire diversity changes with age. Using the same blood draw, the study looked at two additional independent replicas of 1 million unique cDNA reads for two donors, one aged 18 to 29 and the other aged 80 or older. Paper-wide results and their limitations: Bulk unsorted PBMC profiling prevented conclusive comparison of naive and antigen-experienced compartments. Compared with the aged group, more naive CD4+ T cells, fewer expanded clones and increased TCR diversity were shown by the long-lived group, suggesting age selection. Because donor CMV infection status was unknown, age-related changes in expanded clonotypes were potentially confounded. As age increased, observed TCR beta diversity per million T cells dropped in a roughly linear way, and a significant reduction was already evident by age about 36. Estimates of total diversity based on one million sequenced T cells were regarded as lower bounds and as underestimates. The percentage of naive T cells measured by flow cytometry correlated strongly with observed TCR beta diversity.

The same sample was also used in a study of T cells of mothers and their children. As that second study puts it: Nine systemically healthy Caucasian individuals served as donors, namely three mothers together with their six children. cDNA synthesis used all of the extracted RNA, with approximately 1.4 ug of RNA in each 15 ul reaction. In the second PCR, the M1S primer introduced both the sample barcodes and 2-4 random nucleotides. Each mother yielded over 9.5 million TCR beta CDR3 reads and each child 3 million to 3.5 million reads. In both related and unrelated pairs, thymic selection shapes the output of TCR recombination in a similar way, with inherited differences having only a minor effect. Related mother-child pairs always showed normalized repertoire overlap that was slightly higher than in unrelated mother-child pairs, though the difference was never significant. With a sensitivity of about 100 clones per million clonotypes, no persistent microchimeric T cell clones were detected. Deep NGS was used in the study to compare the TCR beta repertoires of mothers and children and to look for features that separate related mother-child pairs from unrelated individuals. Mothers averaged roughly 40 +/- 4 years of age and children averaged about 12 +/- 4 years. Libraries were sequenced on Illumina HiSeq 2000 with 100+100 nt paired-end reads after adapter ligation with NEBNext reagents. Mother and child libraries were prepared a month apart and sequenced in separate runs to prevent cross-contamination. Between about 500,000 and 2,100,000 distinct TCR beta clonotypes were identified per donor. Naive TCR beta clonotypes were estimated from low-frequency clonotypes matched to each donor's FACS-determined naive share, without sorting.

The sequencing sample was made of blood. This TCR was recovered from a boy between 10 and 17 years old in good health.

The DNA sequence is as follows: TGTGCCAGCAGTATGGGACTAGCGGGAGGGGAGGAGCAGTTCTTC. It encodes CASSMGLAGGEEQFF. The sequence is built from TRBV27 and TRBJ2-5; 16 junctional bases match TRBD2. The end of the DNA fits TRBJ2-1 better, so the J call may be wrong. Sequences MNHEY (CDR1) and SMNVEV (CDR2) are obtained from the germline V gene (reference sequence). The CDR3 covers 15 residues, taking in both the cysteine and the phenylalanine. Solely the CDR3 DNA is kept, with 45 bases framed from the first base.